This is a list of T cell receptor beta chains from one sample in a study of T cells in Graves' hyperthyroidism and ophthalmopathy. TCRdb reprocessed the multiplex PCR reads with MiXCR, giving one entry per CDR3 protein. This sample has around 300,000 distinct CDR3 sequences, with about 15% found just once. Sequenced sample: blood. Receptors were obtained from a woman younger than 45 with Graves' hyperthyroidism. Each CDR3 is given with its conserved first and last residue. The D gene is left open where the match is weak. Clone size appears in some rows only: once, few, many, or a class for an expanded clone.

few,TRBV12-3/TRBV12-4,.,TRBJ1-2,CASMEVREGGYTF,TGTGCCAGCATGGAAGTAAGGGAGGGTGGCTACACCTTC
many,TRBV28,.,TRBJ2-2,CASSLVASAGELFF,TGTGCCAGCAGTTTGGTCGCTAGCGCCGGGGAGCTGTTTTTT
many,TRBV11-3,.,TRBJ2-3,CASSLGQQNTDTQYF,TGTGCCAGCAGCTTAGGACAGCAGAACACAGATACGCAGTATTTT
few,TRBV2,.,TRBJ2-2,CASRGPSSAGELFF,TGTGCCAGCAGAGGACCATCTAGTGCCGGGGAGCTGTTTTTT
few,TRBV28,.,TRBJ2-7,CASSWESGTYEQYF,TGTGCCAGCAGCTGGGAATCCGGGACCTACGAGCAGTACTTC
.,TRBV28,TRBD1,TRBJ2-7,CASKQGAFSYEQYF,TGTGCCAGTAAACAGGGGGCGTTCTCCTACGAGCAGTACTTC
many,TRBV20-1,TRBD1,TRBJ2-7,CSATPQGYEQYF,TGCAGTGCCACACCACAGGGGTACGAGCAGTACTTC
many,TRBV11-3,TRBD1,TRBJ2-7,CASSFRTGGSYEQYF,TGTGCCAGCAGCTTCCGGACAGGGGGCTCCTACGAGCAGTACTTC
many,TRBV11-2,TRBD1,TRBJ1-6,CASSLGDRGSSPLHF,TGTGCCAGCAGCTTAGGGGACAGGGGGAGTTCACCCCTCCACTTT
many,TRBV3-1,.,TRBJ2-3,CASSQDPSTRTDTQYF,TGTGCCAGCAGCCAAGATCCCTCCACTCGCACAGATACGCAGTATTTT
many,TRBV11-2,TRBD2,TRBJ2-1,CASSPRTSGSYEQFF,TGTGCCAGCAGCCCAAGGACTAGCGGGAGTTATGAGCAGTTCTTC
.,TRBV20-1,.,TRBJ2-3,CSAMLGAGDTQYF,TGCAGTGCTATGTTGGGAGCTGGAGATACGCAGTATTTT
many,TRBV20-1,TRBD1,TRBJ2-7,CSAKGQGAVWQYF,TGCAGTGCTAAGGGACAGGGGGCGGTTTGGCAGTACTTC
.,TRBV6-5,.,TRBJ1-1,CASSTRTGDKTEAFF,TGTGCCAGCAGTACCCGAACGGGCGATAAGACTGAAGCTTTCTTT
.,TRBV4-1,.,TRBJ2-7,CASSPTGSAMTYEQYF,TGCGCCAGCAGCCCAACCGGATCCGCCATGACCTACGAGCAGTACTTC
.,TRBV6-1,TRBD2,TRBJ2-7,CASSKTSGMFDEQYF,TGTGCCAGCAGCAAGACTAGCGGAATGTTCGACGAGCAGTACTTC
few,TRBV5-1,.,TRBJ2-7,CASSSGSGFGIYEQYF,TGCGCCAGCAGCTCGGGGAGCGGGTTCGGTATCTACGAGCAGTACTTC
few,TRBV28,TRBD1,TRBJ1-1,CASSLPGGYTEAFF,TGTGCCAGCAGTTTACCAGGGGGGTACACTGAAGCTTTCTTT
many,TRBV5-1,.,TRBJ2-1,CASNKQWGRRTGDDNEQFF,TGCGCCAGCAACAAACAGTGGGGGAGGCGGACGGGGGACGACAATGAGCAGTTCTTC
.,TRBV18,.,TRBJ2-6,CASSPPNAGANVLTF,TGTGCCAGCTCACCACCGAACGCTGGGGCCAACGTCCTGACTTTC
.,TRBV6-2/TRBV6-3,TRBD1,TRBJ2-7,CASSYSLGQTNYEQYF,TGTGCCAGCAGTTACTCCCTGGGACAGACAAATTACGAGCAGTACTTC
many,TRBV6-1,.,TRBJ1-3,CASSHWIGGGNTIYF,TGTGCCAGCAGTCACTGGATAGGGGGAGGAAACACCATATATTTT
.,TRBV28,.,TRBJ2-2,CATYYTNTGELFF,TGTGCCACATACTACACCAACACCGGGGAGCTGTTTTTT
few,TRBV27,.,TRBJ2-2,CASSLIASRELFF,TGTGCCAGCAGCTTAATCGCGTCGCGGGAGCTGTTTTTT
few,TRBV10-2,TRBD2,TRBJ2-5,CASRGLAGAAETQYF,TGCGCCAGCAGGGGACTAGCGGGAGCCGCGGAGACCCAGTACTTC
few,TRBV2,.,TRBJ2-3,CASKGPSTDTQYF,TGTGCCAGCAAGGGACCCAGCACAGATACGCAGTATTTT
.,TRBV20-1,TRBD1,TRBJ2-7,CSARDKFRTGGTYEQYF,TGCAGTGCTAGAGATAAATTTCGAACAGGGGGAACGTACGAGCAGTACTTC
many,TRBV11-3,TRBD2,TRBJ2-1,CASSSSGYEQFF,TGTGCCAGCAGCTCTAGCGGGTATGAGCAGTTCTTC
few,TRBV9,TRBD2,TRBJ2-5,CASSVGLAGTPTQETQYF,TGTGCCAGCAGCGTAGGGCTAGCGGGAACTCCGACGCAAGAGACCCAGTACTTC
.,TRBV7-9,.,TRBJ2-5,CASSLAQWETQYF,TGTGCCAGCAGCTTAGCCCAGTGGGAGACCCAGTACTTC
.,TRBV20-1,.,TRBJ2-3,CSARGTGRGRTDTQYF,TGCAGTGCTAGAGGTACCGGGCGGGGACGCACAGATACGCAGTATTTT
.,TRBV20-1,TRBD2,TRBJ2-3,CSAPASGSSDTQYF,TGCAGTGCCCCGGCGAGCGGGAGTTCAGATACGCAGTATTTT
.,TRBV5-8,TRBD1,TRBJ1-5,CASSLGQGSLGQPQHF,TGTGCCAGCAGCTTGGGACAGGGCTCGTTGGGGCAGCCCCAGCATTTT
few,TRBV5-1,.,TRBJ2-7,CASSFLSQHDEQYF,TGCGCCAGCTCATTTTTGAGTCAGCACGACGAGCAGTACTTC